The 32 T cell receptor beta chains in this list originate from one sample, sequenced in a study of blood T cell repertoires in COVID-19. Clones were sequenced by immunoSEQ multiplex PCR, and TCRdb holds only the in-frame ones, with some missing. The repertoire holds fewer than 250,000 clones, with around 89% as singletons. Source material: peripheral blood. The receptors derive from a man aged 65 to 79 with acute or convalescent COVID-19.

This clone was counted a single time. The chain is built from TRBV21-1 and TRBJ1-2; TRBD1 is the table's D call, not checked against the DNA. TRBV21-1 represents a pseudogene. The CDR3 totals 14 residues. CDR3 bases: TGTGCCAGCAGCAAACTACAGGGTGACTATGGCTACACCTTC. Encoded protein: CASSKLQGDYGYTF.

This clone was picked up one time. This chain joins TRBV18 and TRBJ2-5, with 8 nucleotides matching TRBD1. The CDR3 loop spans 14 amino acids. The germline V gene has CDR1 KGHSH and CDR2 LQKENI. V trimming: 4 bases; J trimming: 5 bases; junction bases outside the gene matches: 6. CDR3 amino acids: CASSRNAGGETQYF. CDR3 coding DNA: TGTGCCAGCTCACGAAACGCAGGGGGCGAGACCCAGTACTTC.

CDR3 sequence reads: CASSLPQAGGTIYF. Written as DNA, the CDR3 is TGTGCCAGCAGTTTACCACAGGCCGGGGGCACCATATATTTT. V and J are TRBV6-5 and TRBJ1-3; D is possibly TRBD1 (5 bases). The CDR3 runs to 14 residues. Germline CDR1 is MNHEY and CDR2 is SVGAGI. Trimming removed 4 bases at V and 9 bases at J, with 16 bases between.

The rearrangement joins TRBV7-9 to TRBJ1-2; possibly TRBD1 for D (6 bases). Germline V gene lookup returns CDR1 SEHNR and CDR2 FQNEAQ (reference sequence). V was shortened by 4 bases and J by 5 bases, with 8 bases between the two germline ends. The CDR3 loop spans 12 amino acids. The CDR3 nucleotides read TGTGCCAGCAGCTCGCAGGGGTATGGCTACACCTTC. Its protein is CASSSQGYGYTF.

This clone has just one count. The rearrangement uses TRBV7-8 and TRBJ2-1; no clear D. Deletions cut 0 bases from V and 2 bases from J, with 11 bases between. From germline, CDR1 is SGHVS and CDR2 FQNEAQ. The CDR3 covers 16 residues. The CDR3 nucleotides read TGTGCCAGCAGCTTAGCGGCTCTTACCACCTACAATGAGCAGTTCTTC. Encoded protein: CASSLAALTTYNEQFF.

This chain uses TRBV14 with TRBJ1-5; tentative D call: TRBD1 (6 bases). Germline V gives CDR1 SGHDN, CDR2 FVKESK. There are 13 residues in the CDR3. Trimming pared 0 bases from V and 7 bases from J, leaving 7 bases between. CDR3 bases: TGTGCCAGCAGCCAAGACAGGGGACAGCCCCAGCATTTT. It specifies CASSQDRGQPQHF. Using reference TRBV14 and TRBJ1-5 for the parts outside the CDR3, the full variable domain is EAGVTQFPSHSVIEKGQTVTLRCDPISGHDNLYWYRRVMGKEIKFLLHFVKESKQDESGMPNNRFLAERTGGTYSTLKVQPAELEDSGVYFCASSQDRGQPQHFGDGTRLSIL.

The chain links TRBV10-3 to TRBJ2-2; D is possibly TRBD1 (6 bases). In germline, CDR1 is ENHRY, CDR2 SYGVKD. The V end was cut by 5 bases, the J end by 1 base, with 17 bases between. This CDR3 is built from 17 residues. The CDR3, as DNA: TGTGCCATCAGTAGTACAGGGTTGTCAAGGAACACCGGGGAGCTGTTTTTT. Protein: CAISSTGLSRNTGELFF.

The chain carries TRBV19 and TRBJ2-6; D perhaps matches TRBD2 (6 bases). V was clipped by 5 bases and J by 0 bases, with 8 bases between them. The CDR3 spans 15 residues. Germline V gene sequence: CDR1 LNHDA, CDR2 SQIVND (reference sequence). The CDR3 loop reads CASSDGGSGANVLTF. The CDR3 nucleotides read TGTGCCAGTAGTGACGGGGGCTCTGGGGCCAACGTCCTGACTTTC.

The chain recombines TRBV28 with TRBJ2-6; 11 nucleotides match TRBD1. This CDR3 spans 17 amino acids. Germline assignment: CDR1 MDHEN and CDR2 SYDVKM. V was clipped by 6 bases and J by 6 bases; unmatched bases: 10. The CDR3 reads CASRDRTGGISANVLTF. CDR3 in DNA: TGTGCCAGCAGGGATCGGACAGGGGGCATCTCGGCCAACGTCCTGACTTTC.

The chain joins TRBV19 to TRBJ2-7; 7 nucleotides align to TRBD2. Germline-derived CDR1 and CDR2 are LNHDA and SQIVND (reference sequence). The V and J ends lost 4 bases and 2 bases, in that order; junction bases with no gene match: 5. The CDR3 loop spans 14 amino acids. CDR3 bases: TGTGCCAGTAGTAGGATCCGGGGGGCCTACGAGCAGTACTTC. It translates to CASSRIRGAYEQYF.

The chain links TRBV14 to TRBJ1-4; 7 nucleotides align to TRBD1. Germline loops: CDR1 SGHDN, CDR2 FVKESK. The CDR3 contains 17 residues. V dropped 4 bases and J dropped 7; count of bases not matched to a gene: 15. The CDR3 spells CASSPLYKGAHSEKLFF. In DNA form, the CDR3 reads TGTGCCAGCAGCCCGCTCTACAAGGGGGCGCACAGTGAAAAACTGTTTTTT.

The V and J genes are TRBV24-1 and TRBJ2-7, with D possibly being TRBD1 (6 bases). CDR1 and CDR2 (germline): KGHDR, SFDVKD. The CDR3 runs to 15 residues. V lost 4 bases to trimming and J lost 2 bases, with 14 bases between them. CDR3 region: CATSESGGMTYEQYF. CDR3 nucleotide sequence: TGTGCCACCAGTGAAAGTGGGGGCATGACCTACGAGCAGTACTTC.

The CDR3 spells CASSPRTAQNTEAFF. Written as DNA, the CDR3 is TGTGCCAGCAGCCCCCGGACAGCCCAGAACACTGAAGCTTTCTTT. This chain joins TRBV11-1 and TRBJ1-1, with D maybe TRBD1 (6 bases). The CDR3 is made up of 15 amino acids. The V end was cut by 5 bases, the J end by 1 base, with 14 bases between. The germline V gene encodes CDR1 SGHAT and CDR2 FQDESV (reference sequence).

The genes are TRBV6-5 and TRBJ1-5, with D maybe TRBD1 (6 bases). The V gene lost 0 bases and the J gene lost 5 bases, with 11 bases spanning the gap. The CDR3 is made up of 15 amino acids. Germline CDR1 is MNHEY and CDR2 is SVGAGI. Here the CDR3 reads CASSYSQGKDQPQHF. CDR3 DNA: TGTGCCAGCAGTTACTCTCAGGGGAAGGATCAGCCCCAGCATTTT.

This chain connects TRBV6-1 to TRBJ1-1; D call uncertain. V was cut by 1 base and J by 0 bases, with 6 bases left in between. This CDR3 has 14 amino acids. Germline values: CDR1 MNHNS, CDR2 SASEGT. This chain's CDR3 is CASSEVSVNTEAFF. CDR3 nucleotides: TGTGCCAGCAGTGAAGTGTCAGTGAACACTGAAGCTTTCTTT.

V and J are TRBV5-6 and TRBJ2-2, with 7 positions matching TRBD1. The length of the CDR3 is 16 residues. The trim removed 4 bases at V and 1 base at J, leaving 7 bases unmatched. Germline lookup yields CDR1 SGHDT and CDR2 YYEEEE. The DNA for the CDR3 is TGTGCCAGCAGCGCATCGACAGGGCAGAACACCGGGGAGCTGTTTTTT. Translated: CASSASTGQNTGELFF. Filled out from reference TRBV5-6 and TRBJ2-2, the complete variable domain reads DAGVTQSPTHLIKTRGQQVTLRCSPKSGHDTVSWYQQALGQGPQFIFQYYEEEERQRGNFPDRFSGHQFPNYSSELNVNALLLGDSALYLCASSASTGQNTGELFFGEGSRLTVL.

The CDR3 here is CSDGLDYEQFF. DNA of the CDR3: TGCAGCGATGGCTTAGACTATGAGCAGTTCTTC. This sequence joins TRBV29-1 and TRBJ2-1; D remains unclear. The CDR3 runs to 11 residues. The V gene lost 7 bases and the J gene lost 8 bases, with 12 bases spanning the gap. Germline V gives CDR1 SQVTM, CDR2 ANQGSEA.

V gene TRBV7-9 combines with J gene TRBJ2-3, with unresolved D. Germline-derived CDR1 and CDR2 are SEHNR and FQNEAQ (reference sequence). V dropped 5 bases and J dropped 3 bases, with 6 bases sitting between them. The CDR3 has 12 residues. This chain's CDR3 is CASSPGTDTQYF. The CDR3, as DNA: TGTGCCAGCAGCCCCGGGACAGATACGCAGTATTTT.

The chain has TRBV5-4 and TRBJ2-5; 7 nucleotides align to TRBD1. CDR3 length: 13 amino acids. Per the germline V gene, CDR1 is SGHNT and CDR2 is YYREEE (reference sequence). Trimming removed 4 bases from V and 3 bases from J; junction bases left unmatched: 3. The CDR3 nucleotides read TGTGCCAGCAGCGGACAGGTTGAAGAGACCCAGTACTTC. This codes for CASSGQVEETQYF. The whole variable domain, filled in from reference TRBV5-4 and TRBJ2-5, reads ETGVTQSPTHLIKTRGQQVTLRCSSQSGHNTVSWYQQALGQGPQFIFQYYREEENGRGNFPPRFSGLQFPNYSSELNVNALELDDSALYLCASSGQVEETQYFGPGTRLLVL.

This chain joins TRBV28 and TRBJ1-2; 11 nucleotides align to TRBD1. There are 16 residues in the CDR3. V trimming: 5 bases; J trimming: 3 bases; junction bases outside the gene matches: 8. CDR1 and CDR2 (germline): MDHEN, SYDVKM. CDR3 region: CASSTIGQGADYGYTF. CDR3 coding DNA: TGTGCCAGCAGTACCATCGGACAGGGGGCAGACTATGGCTACACCTTC.

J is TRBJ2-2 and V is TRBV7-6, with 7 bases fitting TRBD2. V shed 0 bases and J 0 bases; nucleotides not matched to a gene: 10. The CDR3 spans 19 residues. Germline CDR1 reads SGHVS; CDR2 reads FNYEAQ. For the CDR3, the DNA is TGTGCCAGCAGCTTAGCAGGTGCTAGCGGAGCGTCGAACACCGGGGAGCTGTTTTTT. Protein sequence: CASSLAGASGASNTGELFF. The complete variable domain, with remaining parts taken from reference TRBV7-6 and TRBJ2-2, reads GAGVSQSPRYKVTKRGQDVALRCDPISGHVSLYWYRQALGQGPEFLTYFNYEAQQDKSGLPNDRFSAERPEGSISTLTIQRTEQRDSAMYRCASSLAGASGASNTGELFFGEGSRLTVL.

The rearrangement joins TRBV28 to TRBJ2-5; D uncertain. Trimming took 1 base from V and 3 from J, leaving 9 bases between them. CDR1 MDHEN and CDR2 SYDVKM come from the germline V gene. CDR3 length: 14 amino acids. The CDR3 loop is CASSLFGAEETQYF. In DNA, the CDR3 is TGTGCCAGCAGTTTATTTGGAGCAGAAGAGACCCAGTACTTC.

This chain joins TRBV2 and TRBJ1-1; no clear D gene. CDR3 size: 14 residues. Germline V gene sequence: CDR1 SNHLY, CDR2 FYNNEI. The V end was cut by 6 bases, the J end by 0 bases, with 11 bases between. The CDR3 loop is CASSLGLMNTEAFF. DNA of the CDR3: TGTGCCAGCAGCCTCGGACTGATGAACACTGAAGCTTTCTTT.

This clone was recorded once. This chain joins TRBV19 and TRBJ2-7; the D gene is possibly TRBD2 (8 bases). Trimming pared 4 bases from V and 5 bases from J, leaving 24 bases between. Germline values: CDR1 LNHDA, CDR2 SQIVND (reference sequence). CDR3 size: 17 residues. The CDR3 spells CASSTREGAINFHEQYF. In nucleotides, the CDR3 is TGTGCCAGTAGTACCCGGGAGGGGGCGATTAATTTCCACGAGCAGTACTTC.

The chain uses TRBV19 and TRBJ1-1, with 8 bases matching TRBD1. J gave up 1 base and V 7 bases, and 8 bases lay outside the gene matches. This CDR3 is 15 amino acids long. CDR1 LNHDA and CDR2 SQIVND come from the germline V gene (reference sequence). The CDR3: CASKGQGARNTEAFF. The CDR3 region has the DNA TGTGCCAGTAAGGGGCAGGGGGCAAGGAACACTGAAGCTTTCTTT.

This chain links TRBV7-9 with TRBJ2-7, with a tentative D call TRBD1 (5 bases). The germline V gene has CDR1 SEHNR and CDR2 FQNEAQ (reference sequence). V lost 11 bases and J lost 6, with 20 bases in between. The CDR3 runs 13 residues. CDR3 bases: TGTGCCGCGAAAAGGGGCACGTCGGGCGAGCAGTACTTC. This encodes CAAKRGTSGEQYF.

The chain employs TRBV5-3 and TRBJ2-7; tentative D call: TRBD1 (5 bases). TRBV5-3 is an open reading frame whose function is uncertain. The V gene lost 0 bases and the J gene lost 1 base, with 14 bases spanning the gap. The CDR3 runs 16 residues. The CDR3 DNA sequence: TGTGCCAGAAGCTTGGAAACAGGACGGGCTTCCTACGAGCAGTACTTC. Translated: CARSLETGRASYEQYF.

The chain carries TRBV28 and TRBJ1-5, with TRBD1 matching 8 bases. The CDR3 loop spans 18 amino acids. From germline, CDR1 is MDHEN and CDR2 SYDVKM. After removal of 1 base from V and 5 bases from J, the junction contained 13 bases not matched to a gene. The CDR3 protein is CASSLSNPTSQGDQPQHF. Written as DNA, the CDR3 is TGTGCCAGCAGTTTATCGAACCCTACTTCACAGGGGGATCAGCCCCAGCATTTT.

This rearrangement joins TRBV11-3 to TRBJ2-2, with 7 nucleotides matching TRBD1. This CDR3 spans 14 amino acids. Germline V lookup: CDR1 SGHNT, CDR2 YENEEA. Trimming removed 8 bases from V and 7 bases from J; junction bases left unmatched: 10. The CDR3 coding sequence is TGTGCCAGCGGACGGACAGGAGTGAGCGGGGAGCTGTTTTTT. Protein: CASGRTGVSGELFF.

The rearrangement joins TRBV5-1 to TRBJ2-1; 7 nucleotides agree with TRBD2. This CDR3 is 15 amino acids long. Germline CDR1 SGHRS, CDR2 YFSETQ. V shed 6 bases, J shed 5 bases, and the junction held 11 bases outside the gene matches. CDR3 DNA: TGCGCCAGCACCGACCCAGCGGGACTGAACAATGAGCAGTTCTTC. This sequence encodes CASTDPAGLNNEQFF.

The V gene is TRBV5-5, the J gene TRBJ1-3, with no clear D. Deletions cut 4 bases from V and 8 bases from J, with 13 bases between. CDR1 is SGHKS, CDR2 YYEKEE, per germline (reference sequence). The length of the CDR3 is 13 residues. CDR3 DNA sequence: TGTGCCAGCAGCCTGCCAGTAACAGACACCATATATTTT. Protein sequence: CASSLPVTDTIYF. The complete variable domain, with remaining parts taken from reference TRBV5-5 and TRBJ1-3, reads DAGVTQSPTHLIKTRGQQVTLRCSPISGHKSVSWYQQVLGQGPQFIFQYYEKEERGRGNFPDRFSARQFPNYSSELNVNALLLGDSALYLCASSLPVTDTIYFGEGSWLTVV.

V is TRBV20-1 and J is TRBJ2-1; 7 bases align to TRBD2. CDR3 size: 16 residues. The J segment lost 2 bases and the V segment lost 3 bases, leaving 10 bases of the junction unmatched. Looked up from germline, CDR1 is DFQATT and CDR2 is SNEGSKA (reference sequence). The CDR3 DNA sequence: TGCAGTGCTAGTAGTGTCGGAGCGGGAACCTACAATGAGCAGTTCTTC. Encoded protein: CSASSVGAGTYNEQFF.